These T cell receptor beta chains were read from a single sample in a study of PD-1 blockade in mismatch repair-deficient tumors. Sequencing was performed with immunoSEQ multiplex PCR; in TCRdb, only in-frame clones are kept and a portion is missing. Of tens of thousands of clones listed, 70% to 90% are singletons. The sample here was peripheral blood, taken 2 weeks after starting pembrolizumab. The receptors derive from an adult with mismatch repair-deficient cancer. Each CDR3 is given with its conserved first and last residue. D genes are given only for firm matches. Size is stated for part of the rows, as once, few or many counts, or as a class when the clone is expanded.

TRBJ2-3,-,TRBV5-6,-,TGTGCCAGCAGCCTAGGTATCGGAATAGCTACAGATACGCAGTATTTT,CASSLGIGIATDTQYF
TRBJ2-5,TRBD1,TRBV10-3,-,TGTGCCATCAGTCGGGACAGGAGGTTGGGAGAGACCCAGTACTTC,CAISRDRRLGETQYF
TRBJ2-7,TRBD1,TRBV19,once,TGTGCCAGTAGTATTTCGGGACAGACCGCCTACGAGCAGTACTTC,CASSISGQTAYEQYF
TRBJ2-1,TRBD2,TRBV11-2,-,TGTGCCAGCAGCTTCCGACTAGCGGCCAACAATGAGCAGTTCTTC,CASSFRLAANNEQFF
TRBJ2-1,TRBD2,TRBV5-4,-,TGTGCCAGCAGCTGGGGGGAACTAGCGGGAGTTAATGAGCAGTTCTTC,CASSWGELAGVNEQFF
TRBJ2-1,-,TRBV30,-,TGTGCCTGGAGTCCACCGGGGGGCGCTTCCTACAATGAGCAGTTCTTC,CAWSPPGGASYNEQFF
TRBJ2-3,-,TRBV4-1,-,TGCGCCAGCAGCCAAGATCGGGGTAGAGGGAGAAGGGATACGCAGTATTTT,CASSQDRGRGRRDTQYF
TRBJ1-3,-,TRBV10-3,-,TGTGCCATCAGAAACCCCCGGGACGGCCACACCATATATTTT,CAIRNPRDGHTIYF
TRBJ2-3,-,TRBV7-9,-,TGTGCCAGCAGCTTGTGGGCAGATACGCAGTATTTT,CASSLWADTQYF
TRBJ1-4,-,TRBV7-9,-,TGTGCCAGCAGCGTGGACAGCTCTGTTGATCTGTTTTTT,CASSVDSSVDLFF
TRBJ2-1,-,TRBV5-6,-,TGTGCCAGCAGCTTTTATAGTGGGAGGCACAATGAGCAGTTCTTC,CASSFYSGRHNEQFF
TRBJ1-2,-,TRBV28,-,TGTGCCAGCAGTTTAGCACACCTCCTTAACTATGGCTACACCTTC,CASSLAHLLNYGYTF
TRBJ1-3,TRBD1,TRBV2,-,TGTGCCAGCAGTCGATTCCCGACGACAGGGGGCTCTGGAAACACCATATATTTT,CASSRFPTTGGSGNTIYF
TRBJ2-7,-,TRBV25-1,-,TGTGCCAGCACCCGGATTGTTACCTACGAGCAGTACTTC,CASTRIVTYEQYF
TRBJ2-7,-,TRBV4-1,-,TGCGCCAGCAGCCAGCAAACCCCGGGGGGCGGCCCTCGACCCGAGCAGTACTTC,CASSQQTPGGGPRPEQYF
TRBJ2-2,TRBD2,TRBV28,-,TGTGCCAGCAACTCGCCGCCGGGGGGCGGGGAGCTGTTTTTT,CASNSPPGGGELFF
TRBJ1-2,-,TRBV6-5,-,TGTGCCAGCGGGCGGGCCGCGGGGTATGGCTACACCTTC,CASGRAAGYGYTF
TRBJ2-7,-,TRBV18,-,TGTGCCAGCTCACCAGGCAGGGCGGGCGAGCAGTACTTC,CASSPGRAGEQYF
TRBJ2-7,TRBD2,TRBV10-2,-,TGCGCCAGCAGTTACGGGGGGTACGAGCAGTACTTC,CASSYGGYEQYF
TRBJ2-1,-,TRBV4-3,-,TGCGCCAGCAGCCAAACGTTATCGGGTAGCGTCTACAATGAGCAGTTCTTC,CASSQTLSGSVYNEQFF
TRBJ2-7,-,TRBV10-2,-,TGCGCCAGCAGTGAGTCAGGCAGAGGGCTCTCCTACGAGCAGTACTTC,CASSESGRGLSYEQYF
TRBJ2-3,-,TRBV11-2,-,TGTGCCAGCAGCTTAGAGGGGTTGAGCGACACAGATACGCAGTATTTT,CASSLEGLSDTDTQYF
TRBJ2-3,-,TRBV7-2,once,TGTGCCAGCACCACCGACTGGAGCACAGATACGCAGTATTTT,CASTTDWSTDTQYF
TRBJ2-1,TRBD2,TRBV28,-,TGTGCCAGCAGTTTAAGCGCTAGCGGGATTCCATACAATGAGCAGTTCTTC,CASSLSASGIPYNEQFF
TRBJ1-5,-,TRBV30,-,TGTGCCTGGAGTGTAAGAGATGCTCAGCCCCAGCATTTT,CAWSVRDAQPQHF
TRBJ2-2,TRBD1,TRBV6-1,-,TGTGCCAGCAGAGGGACAGGGAGGGCCGGGGAGCTGTTTTTT,CASRGTGRAGELFF
TRBJ2-7,-,TRBV6-5,-,TGTGCCAGCAGTTACCGGGGCCGTTCCTACGAGCAGTACTTC,CASSYRGRSYEQYF
TRBJ1-5,-,TRBV6-5,-,TGTGCCAGCAGTTACTCCGACAGTTATCAGCCCCAGCATTTT,CASSYSDSYQPQHF
TRBJ2-5,TRBD2,TRBV15,-,TGTGCCACCAGCACCATTCCCTGGCTAGCGGGACGGACTAGAGACGGGGAGACCCAGTACTTC,CATSTIPWLAGRTRDGETQYF
TRBJ1-2,-,TRBV25-1,-,TGTGCCAGCAGTCCCACGACAGAAACCACTAACTATGGCTACACCTTC,CASSPTTETTNYGYTF
TRBJ2-3,-,TRBV12-5,few,TGTGCTAGTGGTTTGGTACCCAAAATCACAGATACGCAGTATTTT,CASGLVPKITDTQYF
TRBJ2-7,-,TRBV4-3,-,TGCGCCAGCAGCCAACTACAGGGCCACGAGCAGTACTTC,CASSQLQGHEQYF
TRBJ2-5,TRBD1,TRBV12-5,-,TGTGCTAGTGCTCTCCGGGACAGAGAAGAGACCCAGTACTTC,CASALRDREETQYF
TRBJ2-3,TRBD2,TRBV5-5,-,TGTGCCAGCAGTCCTGGACTAGTAACCCCCCTTAGCACAGATACGCAGTATTTT,CASSPGLVTPLSTDTQYF
TRBJ2-7,TRBD1,TRBV19,-,TGTGCCAGTAGTATTCGACAGGGCTACGAGCAGTACTTC,CASSIRQGYEQYF
TRBJ2-1,TRBD2,TRBV4-1,-,TGCGCCAGCAGCCAGGATAGGACTAGCGGGAATTACAATGAGCAGTTCTTC,CASSQDRTSGNYNEQFF
TRBJ1-1,TRBD1,TRBV6-5,-,TGTGCCAGCAGTCCTCTCGACAGGGCCACTGAAGCTTTCTTT,CASSPLDRATEAFF
TRBJ2-3,-,TRBV7-2,-,TGTGCCAGCAGCTTAGCACAGACTAGGGGGACAGATACGCAGTATTTT,CASSLAQTRGTDTQYF
TRBJ2-1,TRBD1,TRBV7-3,-,TGTGCCAGCAGCGCCGCAGGGGGCGCTTACAATGAGCAGTTCTTC,CASSAAGGAYNEQFF
TRBJ1-4,-,TRBV19,-,TGTGCCAGTAGTATAGATCGGACAGCCGCAAATGAAAAACTGTTTTTT,CASSIDRTAANEKLFF
TRBJ2-3,-,TRBV21-1,few,TGTGCCAGCAGCAAAGTTGATAGCGGGAGCACAGATACGCAGTATTTT,CASSKVDSGSTDTQYF
TRBJ2-4,TRBD2,TRBV7-9,-,TGTGCCAGCAAGCAGCTGGGGGGGAACATTCAGTACTTC,CASKQLGGNIQYF
TRBJ2-3,TRBD1,TRBV5-8,few,TGTGCCAGCAGCTACTGGGACAGAAGCACAGATACGCAGTATTTT,CASSYWDRSTDTQYF
TRBJ2-7,TRBD1,TRBV6-6,-,TGTGCCAGCAGCCCGGGACAGGGCACATGGGACGAGCAGTACTTC,CASSPGQGTWDEQYF
TRBJ2-1,-,TRBV5-8,-,TGTGCCAGCAGCTTGCTGTGGGTGGAGAACTCCTACAATGAGCAGTTCTTC,CASSLLWVENSYNEQFF
TRBJ2-1,-,TRBV6-1,-,TGTGCCAGCAGGCTGATCAATGAGCAGTTCTTC,CASRLINEQFF
TRBJ1-4,TRBD1,TRBV11-3,-,TGTGCCAGCAGCCCGGGACAGCTAAATGAAAAACTGTTTTTT,CASSPGQLNEKLFF
TRBJ2-3,TRBD1,TRBV29-1,-,TGCAGCGTAGTTCGACAGGGGAGCACAGATACGCAGTATTTT,CSVVRQGSTDTQYF